These 17 T cell receptor beta chains share one sample of origin, sequenced in a study of OX40 agonist ivuxolimab in advanced cancers. This table comes from immunoSEQ multiplex PCR, and its TCRdb copy is limited to in-frame clones, with some not included. The sample includes fewer than 80,000 clones, around 87% of them seen just once. This specimen consisted of CD4+ or CD8+ T cells sorted from blood, obtained in a trial of the OX40 agonist ivuxolimab. The receptors were sampled from an adult with an advanced solid tumor such as melanoma, head and neck, liver or kidney cancer.

Concerning this clone itself: This same CDR3 is encoded by further DNA sequences in the sample. V is TRBV7-2 and J is TRBJ2-7, with 14 bases fitting TRBD2. Germline V gives CDR1 SGHTA, CDR2 FQGNSA. The CDR3 runs to 14 residues. Trimming at V came to 8 bases and at J to 7 bases, leaving 7 bases not matched to a gene. The CDR3 spells CASAGLAGAWEQYF. The CDR3 nucleotides are TGTGCCAGCGCGGGACTAGCGGGAGCGTGGGAGCAGTACTTC.

The gene calls are TRBV5-6 and TRBJ2-3, with D possibly TRBD2 on 5 matching bases. In germline, CDR1 is SGHDT, CDR2 YYEEEE. This CDR3 has 15 residues. Trimming left V 9 bases short and J 0 bases short, with 17 bases between. The CDR3 reads CANIGERISTDTQYF. Here the CDR3 DNA reads TGTGCCAATATCGGGGAGCGGATAAGCACAGATACGCAGTATTTT.

The chain uses TRBV2 and TRBJ1-1; possibly TRBD1 for D (5 bases). This CDR3 is 20 amino acids long. CDR1 and CDR2 from the germline V gene are SNHLY and FYNNEI. Trimming cost V 7 bases and J 4 bases, with 34 bases left between them. CDR3: CASMMSPAAGWASGGTEAFF. The CDR3 DNA reads TGTGCCAGCATGATGTCGCCCGCCGCAGGGTGGGCAAGCGGGGGCACTGAAGCTTTCTTT.

This chain uses TRBV18 with TRBJ2-7, with D possibly being TRBD1 (6 bases). There are 17 residues in the CDR3. Per germline, CDR1 KGHSH and CDR2 LQKENI. V was shortened by 1 base and J by 3 bases, with 19 bases between the two germline ends. The CDR3 spells CASSPLALQGILYEQYF. The DNA for the CDR3 is TGTGCCAGCTCACCACTGGCACTACAGGGAATTCTCTACGAGCAGTACTTC.

The genes are TRBV7-2 and TRBJ1-4; D is undetermined. Germline V CDR1 and CDR2: SGHTA, FQGNSA. The CDR3 contains 12 residues. V lost 3 bases and J lost 7, with 6 bases in between. Written as DNA, the CDR3 is TGTGCCAGCAGCTTTCGAGGTGAAAAACTGTTTTTT. Amino acid sequence: CASSFRGEKLFF. Drawing the rest from reference TRBV7-2 and TRBJ1-4, the complete variable domain is GAGVSQSPSNKVTEKGKDVELRCDPISGHTALYWYRQSLGQGLEFLIYFQGNSAPDKSGLPSDRFSAERTGGSVSTLTIQRTQQEDSAVYLCASSFRGEKLFFGSGTQLSVL.

The V gene is TRBV18, the J gene TRBJ2-1, with D tentatively TRBD1 (6 bases). V was pared by 5 bases and J by 5 bases, with 13 bases between. Germline loops: CDR1 KGHSH, CDR2 LQKENI. The CDR3 sequence is 14 residues long. CDR3 in DNA: TGTGCCAGCTCAGTCGACAGGTCGAACAATGAGCAGTTCTTC. Residues: CASSVDRSNNEQFF.

The chain is built from TRBV30 and TRBJ1-5; TRBD1 might be the D (5 bases). CDR3 length: 14 amino acids. V gave up 0 bases and J gave up 3 bases, with 9 bases separating them. Per the germline V gene, CDR1 is GTSNPN and CDR2 is SVGIG (reference sequence). The CDR3 reads CAWSVQGNNQPQHF. The CDR3 nucleotides read TGTGCCTGGAGTGTTCAGGGAAACAATCAGCCCCAGCATTTT.

In its sample, this clone was seen a few times. The V gene is TRBV2, the J gene TRBJ1-1; tentative D call: TRBD1 (5 bases). Trimming removed 9 bases at V and 1 base at J, with 15 bases between. The CDR3 consists of 14 residues. Germline V CDR1 and CDR2: SNHLY, FYNNEI. The CDR3 spells CASRFVGRNTEAFF. DNA for the CDR3: TGTGCCAGTCGATTTGTGGGGCGGAACACTGAAGCTTTCTTT.

V usage is TRBV11-2 and J usage is TRBJ2-3, with D possibly being TRBD1 or TRBD2 (7 bases each). Germline V CDR1 and CDR2: SGHAT, FQNNGV. CDR3 size: 18 residues. Trimming took off 4 bases at V and 0 bases at J, with 20 bases between the two ends. The CDR3 DNA is TGTGCCAGCAGCTCAAAGGGGGCTAGCGGAACTAGCACAGATACGCAGTATTTT. It yields the protein CASSSKGASGTSTDTQYF.

The rearrangement joins TRBV9 to TRBJ1-3; D is perhaps TRBD1 (6 bases). The ends were cut back, 3 bases at V and 2 bases at J, with 9 bases in the middle. CDR1 SGDLS and CDR2 YYNGEE come from the germline V gene. The length of the CDR3 is 14 residues. CDR3 protein: CASSAGTTGNTIYF. The CDR3 coding sequence is TGTGCCAGCAGCGCCGGGACAACTGGAAACACCATATATTTT.

The chain joins TRBV7-8 to TRBJ1-1, with D possibly TRBD1 on 5 matching bases. V gave up 5 bases and J gave up 5 bases, with 9 bases separating them. This CDR3 has 12 amino acids. Germline CDR1 SGHVS, CDR2 FQNEAQ. The CDR3 region has the DNA TGTGCCAGCAGCCGTTCAGGGACTGAAGCTTTCTTT. Its protein product is CASSRSGTEAFF.

The rearrangement joins TRBV6-5 to TRBJ1-5, with a possible D match to TRBD1 (5 bases). Germline V gene lookup returns CDR1 MNHEY and CDR2 SVGAGI. V was pared by 6 bases and J by 5 bases, with 11 bases between. This CDR3 has 13 amino acids. The CDR3 DNA reads TGTGCCAGCAGCTTGACAGATTATCAGCCCCAGCATTTT. This encodes CASSLTDYQPQHF.

This clone was picked up one time. The genes are TRBV6-4 and TRBJ1-2; D is ambiguous. CDR3 length equals 14 residues. The V end lost 3 bases, the J end lost 0 bases, and 8 bases lay between the germline ends. Germline CDR1 and CDR2: MRHNA and SNTAGT. The CDR3 DNA follows: TGTGCCAGCAGTGAGACTAACGCTAACTATGGCTACACCTTC. Its translation: CASSETNANYGYTF.

The V call is TRBV2, the J call TRBJ2-1, with TRBD2 identical over 13 bases. CDR1 and CDR2 (germline): SNHLY, FYNNEI. V trimming: 3 bases; J trimming: 7 bases; junction bases outside the gene matches: 3. This CDR3 region has 15 residues. CDR3 sequence: CASSDRTSGSNEQFF. CDR3 DNA sequence: TGTGCCAGCAGTGACCGGACTAGCGGGAGTAATGAGCAGTTCTTC.

This clone is a singleton in its sample. The rearrangement uses TRBV2 and TRBJ1-2; D perhaps matches TRBD1 (5 bases). This CDR3 comprises 17 residues. V dropped 1 base and J dropped 4 bases, with 19 bases sitting between them. The V gene's germline CDR1 is SNHLY and CDR2 FYNNEI. The chain's CDR3 is CASSEGDGGRWGYGYTF. The CDR3 region has the DNA TGTGCCAGCAGTGAAGGAGACGGGGGTCGGTGGGGCTATGGCTACACCTTC. Filled out from reference TRBV2 and TRBJ1-2, the complete variable domain reads EPEVTQTPSHQVTQMGQEVILRCVPISNHLYFYWYRQILGQKVEFLVSFYNNEISEKSEIFDDQFSVERPDGSNFTLKIRSTKLEDSAMYFCASSEGDGGRWGYGYTFGSGTRLTVV.

The rearrangement uses TRBV4-1 and TRBJ2-7, with D perhaps matching TRBD1 or TRBD2 (5 bases each). CDR3 length equals 18 residues. Germline V lookup: CDR1 MGHRA, CDR2 YSYEKL. V was clipped by 0 bases and J by 6 bases, with 24 bases between them. The chain's CDR3 is CASSQDYLGIGTLREQYF. The CDR3 DNA reads TGCGCCAGCAGCCAAGATTACTTAGGAATAGGGACCCTACGCGAGCAGTACTTC.

The rearrangement links TRBV10-3 to TRBJ1-2; maybe TRBD1 (6 bases). Trimming left V 2 bases short and J 2 bases short, with 9 bases between. Germline V gene data show CDR1 as ENHRY and CDR2 as SYGVKD. The CDR3 sequence is 14 residues long. The CDR3 bases are TGTGCCATCAGTGAGGGGGGGGCAAACTATGGCTACACCTTC. It codes for CAISEGGANYGYTF.